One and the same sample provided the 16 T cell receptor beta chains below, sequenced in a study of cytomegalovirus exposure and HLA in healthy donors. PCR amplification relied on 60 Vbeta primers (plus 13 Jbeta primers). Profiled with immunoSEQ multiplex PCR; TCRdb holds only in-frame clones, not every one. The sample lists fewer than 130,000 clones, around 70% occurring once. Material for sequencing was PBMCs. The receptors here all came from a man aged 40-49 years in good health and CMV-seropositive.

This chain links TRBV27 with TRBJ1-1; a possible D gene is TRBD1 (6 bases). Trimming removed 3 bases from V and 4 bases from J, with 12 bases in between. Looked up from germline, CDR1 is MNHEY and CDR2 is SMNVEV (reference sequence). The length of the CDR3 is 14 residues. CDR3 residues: CASSFGGRGTEAFF. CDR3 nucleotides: TGTGCCAGCAGTTTCGGGGGGCGTGGCACTGAAGCTTTCTTT.

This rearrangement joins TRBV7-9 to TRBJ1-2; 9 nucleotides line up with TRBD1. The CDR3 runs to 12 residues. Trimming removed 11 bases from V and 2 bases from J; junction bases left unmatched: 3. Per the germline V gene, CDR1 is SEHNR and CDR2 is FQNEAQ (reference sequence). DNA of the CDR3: TGTGCCGGGGACAGGGCGAACTATGGCTACACCTTC. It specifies CAGDRANYGYTF.

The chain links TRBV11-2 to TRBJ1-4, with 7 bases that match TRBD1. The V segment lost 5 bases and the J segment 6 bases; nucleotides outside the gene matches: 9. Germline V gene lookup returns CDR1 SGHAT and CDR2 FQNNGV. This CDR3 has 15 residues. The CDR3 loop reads CASSPDRVAHEKLFF. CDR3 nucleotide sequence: TGTGCCAGCAGCCCCGACAGGGTGGCCCATGAAAAACTGTTTTTT.

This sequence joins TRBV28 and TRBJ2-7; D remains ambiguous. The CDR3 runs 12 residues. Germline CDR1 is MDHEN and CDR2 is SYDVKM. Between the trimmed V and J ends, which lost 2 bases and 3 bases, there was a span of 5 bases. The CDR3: CASSLGLYEQYF. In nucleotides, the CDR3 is TGTGCCAGCAGTTTAGGGCTCTACGAGCAGTACTTC.

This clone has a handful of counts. For the CDR3, the DNA is TGTGCCAGCAGCCCCAGGGACAGCAACCTGGGAGGCTACACCTTC. Amino acids: CASSPRDSNLGGYTF. The J gene is TRBJ1-2, the V gene TRBV7-2, with 7 bases that match TRBD1. The length of the CDR3 is 15 residues. The germline V gene encodes CDR1 SGHTA and CDR2 FQGNSA. V dropped 5 bases and J dropped 8; count of bases not matched to a gene: 14.

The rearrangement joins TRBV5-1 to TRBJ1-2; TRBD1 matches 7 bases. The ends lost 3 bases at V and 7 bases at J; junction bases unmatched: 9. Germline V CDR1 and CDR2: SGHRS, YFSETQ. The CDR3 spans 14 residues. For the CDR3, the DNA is TGCGCCAGCAGCTGGGACAGTCCCGAATCTGGCTACACCTTC. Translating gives CASSWDSPESGYTF.

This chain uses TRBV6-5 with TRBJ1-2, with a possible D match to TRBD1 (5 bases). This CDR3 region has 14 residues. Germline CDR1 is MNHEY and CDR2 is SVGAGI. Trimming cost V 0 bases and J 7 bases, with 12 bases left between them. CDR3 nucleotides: TGTGCCAGCAGTTACTCGGGGCAGGGTGGTGGCTACACCTTC. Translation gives CASSYSGQGGGYTF.

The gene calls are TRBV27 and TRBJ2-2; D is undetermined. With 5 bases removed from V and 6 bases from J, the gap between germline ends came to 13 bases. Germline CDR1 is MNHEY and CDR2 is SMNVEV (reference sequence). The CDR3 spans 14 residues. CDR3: CASSPPSGAGELFF. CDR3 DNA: TGTGCCAGCAGTCCCCCCTCTGGAGCCGGGGAGCTGTTTTTT.

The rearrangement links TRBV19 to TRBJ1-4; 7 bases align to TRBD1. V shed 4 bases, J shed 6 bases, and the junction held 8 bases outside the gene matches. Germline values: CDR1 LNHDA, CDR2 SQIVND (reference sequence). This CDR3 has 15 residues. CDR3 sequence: CASSKRRGLDEKLFF. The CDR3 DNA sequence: TGTGCCAGTAGTAAGCGAAGGGGGCTGGATGAAAAACTGTTTTTT. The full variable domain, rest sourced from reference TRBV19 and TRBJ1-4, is DGGITQSPKYLFRKEGQNVTLSCEQNLNHDAMYWYRQDPGQGLRLIYYSQIVNDFQKGDIAEGYSVSREKKESFPLTVTSAQKNPTAFYLCASSKRRGLDEKLFFGSGTQLSVL.

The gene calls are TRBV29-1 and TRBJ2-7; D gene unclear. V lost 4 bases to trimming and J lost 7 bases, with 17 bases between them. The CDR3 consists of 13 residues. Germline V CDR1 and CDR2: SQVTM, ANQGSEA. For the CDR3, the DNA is TGCAGCGTTGCTTGGTCTACCCTCAAGGAGCAGTACGTC. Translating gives CSVAWSTLKEQYV.

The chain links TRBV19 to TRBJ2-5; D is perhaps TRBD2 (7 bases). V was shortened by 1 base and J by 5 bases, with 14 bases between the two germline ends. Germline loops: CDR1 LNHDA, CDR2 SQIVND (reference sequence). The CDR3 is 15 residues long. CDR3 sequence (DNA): TGTGCCAGTAGTATAGTAAACAGGGAGGGCGAGACCCAGTACTTC. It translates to CASSIVNREGETQYF.

The CDR3 spells CSVEPPTSAGELFF. The CDR3 DNA is TGCAGCGTCGAACCACCCACTAGCGCCGGGGAGCTGTTTTTT. The rearrangement links TRBV29-1 to TRBJ2-2; 7 bases fit TRBD2. Germline V gene lookup returns CDR1 SQVTM and CDR2 ANQGSEA. The CDR3 totals 14 residues. V shed 6 bases, J shed 6 bases, and the junction held 10 bases outside the gene matches.

The CDR3 protein is CASSSAASFYTDTQYF. CDR3 nucleotide sequence: TGCGCCAGCAGCTCGGCTGCTAGCTTCTACACAGATACGCAGTATTTT. V usage is TRBV5-1 and J usage is TRBJ2-3, with TRBD2 as a possible D gene (5 bases). Germline V CDR1 and CDR2: SGHRS, YFSETQ. This CDR3 comprises 16 residues. Trimming cost V 3 bases and J 2 bases, with 16 bases left between them.

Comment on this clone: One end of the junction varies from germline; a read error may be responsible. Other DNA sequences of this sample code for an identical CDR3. The CDR3 sequence: CASSLGGPEAFF. The CDR3 coding sequence is TGCGCCAGCAGCTTGGGAGGCCCTGAGGCTTTCTTT. This chain uses TRBV5-1 with TRBJ1-1; D unresolved. The CDR3 runs to 12 residues. CDR1 is SGHRS, CDR2 YFSETQ, per germline.

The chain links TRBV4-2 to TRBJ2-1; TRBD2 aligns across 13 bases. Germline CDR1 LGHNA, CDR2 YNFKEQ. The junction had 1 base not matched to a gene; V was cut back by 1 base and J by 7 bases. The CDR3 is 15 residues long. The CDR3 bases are TGTGCCAGCAGCCAAGGACTAGCGGGAGGAAATGAGCAGTTCTTC. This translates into CASSQGLAGGNEQFF.

Written as DNA, the CDR3 is TGTGCCAGCAGTTTCAGGGTCTCCTACGAGCAGTACGTC. Its protein product is CASSFRVSYEQYV. This rearrangement joins TRBV6-1 to TRBJ2-7, with TRBD1 as a possible D gene (5 bases). Germline CDR1 MNHNS, CDR2 SASEGT. V shed 5 bases and J shed 0 bases, with 8 bases lying between them. The CDR3 sequence is 13 residues long.